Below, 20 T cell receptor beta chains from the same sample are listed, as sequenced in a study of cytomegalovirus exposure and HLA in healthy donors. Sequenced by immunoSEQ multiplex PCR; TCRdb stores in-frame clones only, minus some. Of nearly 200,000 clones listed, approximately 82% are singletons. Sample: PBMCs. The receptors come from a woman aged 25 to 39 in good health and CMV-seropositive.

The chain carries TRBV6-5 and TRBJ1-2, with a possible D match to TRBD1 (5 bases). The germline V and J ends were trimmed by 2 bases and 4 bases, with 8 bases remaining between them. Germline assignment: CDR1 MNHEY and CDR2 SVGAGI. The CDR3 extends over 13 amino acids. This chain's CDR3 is CASSYQGTYGYTF. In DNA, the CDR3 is TGTGCCAGCAGTTACCAGGGTACCTATGGCTACACCTTC.

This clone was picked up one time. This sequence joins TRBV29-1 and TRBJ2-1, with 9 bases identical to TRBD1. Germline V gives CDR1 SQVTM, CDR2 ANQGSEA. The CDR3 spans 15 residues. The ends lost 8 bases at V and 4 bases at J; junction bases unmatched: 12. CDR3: CSHRTGQGIYNEQFF. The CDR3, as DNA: TGCAGCCATCGTACCGGACAGGGGATATACAATGAGCAGTTCTTC.

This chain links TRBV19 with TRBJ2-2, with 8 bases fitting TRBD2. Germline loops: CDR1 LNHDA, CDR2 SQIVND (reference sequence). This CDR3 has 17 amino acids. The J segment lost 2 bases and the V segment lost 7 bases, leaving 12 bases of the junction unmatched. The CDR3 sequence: CASTGLSSGFNTGELFF. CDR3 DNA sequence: TGTGCCAGTACCGGACTCTCTAGCGGGTTTAACACCGGGGAGCTGTTTTTT.

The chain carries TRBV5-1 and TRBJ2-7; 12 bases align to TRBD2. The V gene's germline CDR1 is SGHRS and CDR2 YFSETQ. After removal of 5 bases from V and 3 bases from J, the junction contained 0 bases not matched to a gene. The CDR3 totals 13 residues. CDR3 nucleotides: TGCGCCAGCAGGACTAGCGGGGGCTACGAGCAGTACTTC. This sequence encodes CASRTSGGYEQYF.

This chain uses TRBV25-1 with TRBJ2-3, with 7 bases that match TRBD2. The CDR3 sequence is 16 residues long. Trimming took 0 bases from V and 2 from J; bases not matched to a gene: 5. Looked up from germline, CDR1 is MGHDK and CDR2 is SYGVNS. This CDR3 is CASSEYGGGTTDTQYF. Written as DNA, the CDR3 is TGTGCCAGCAGTGAATATGGGGGAGGGACCACAGATACGCAGTATTTT.

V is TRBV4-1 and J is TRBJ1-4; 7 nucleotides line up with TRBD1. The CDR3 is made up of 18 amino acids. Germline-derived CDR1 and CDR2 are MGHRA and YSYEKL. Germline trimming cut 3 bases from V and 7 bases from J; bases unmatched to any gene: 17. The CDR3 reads CASSQRTGNYIQGEKLFF. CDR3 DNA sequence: TGCGCCAGCAGCCAGAGGACAGGAAATTACATACAGGGTGAAAAACTGTTTTTT.

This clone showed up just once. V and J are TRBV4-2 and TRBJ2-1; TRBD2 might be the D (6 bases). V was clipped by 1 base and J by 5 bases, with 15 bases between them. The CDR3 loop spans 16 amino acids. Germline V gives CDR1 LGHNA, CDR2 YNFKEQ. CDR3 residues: CASSQGTTPENNEQFF. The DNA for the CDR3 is TGTGCCAGCAGCCAAGGGACTACCCCTGAAAACAATGAGCAGTTCTTC.

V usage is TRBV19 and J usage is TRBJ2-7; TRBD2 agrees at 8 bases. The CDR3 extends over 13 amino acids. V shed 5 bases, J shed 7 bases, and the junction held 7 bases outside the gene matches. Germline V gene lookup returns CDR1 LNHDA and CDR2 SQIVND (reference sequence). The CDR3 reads CASSELADGEQYF. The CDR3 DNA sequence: TGTGCCAGTAGTGAACTAGCGGACGGGGAGCAGTACTTC.

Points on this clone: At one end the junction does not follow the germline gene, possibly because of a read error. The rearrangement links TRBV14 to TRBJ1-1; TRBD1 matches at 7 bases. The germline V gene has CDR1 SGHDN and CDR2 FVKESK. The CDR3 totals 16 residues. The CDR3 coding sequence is TGTGCCAGCAGCGAAGACAGGGCGCGCCCGAACACTGAAGCTTTCTTT. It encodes CASSEDRARPNTEAFF.

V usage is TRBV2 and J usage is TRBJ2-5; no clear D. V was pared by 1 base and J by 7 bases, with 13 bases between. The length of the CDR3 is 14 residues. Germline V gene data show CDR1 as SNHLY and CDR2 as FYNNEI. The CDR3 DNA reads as TGTGCCAGCAGTGAAGGGGCAGGCCTTTGGACCCAGTACTTC. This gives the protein CASSEGAGLWTQYF.

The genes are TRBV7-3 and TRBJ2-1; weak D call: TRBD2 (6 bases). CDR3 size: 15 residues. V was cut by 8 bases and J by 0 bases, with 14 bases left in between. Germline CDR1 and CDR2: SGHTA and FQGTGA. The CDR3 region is CASYSGRSSYNEQFF. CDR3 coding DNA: TGTGCCAGCTATTCGGGGAGGAGCTCCTACAATGAGCAGTTCTTC. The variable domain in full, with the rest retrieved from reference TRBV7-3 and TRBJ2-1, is GAGVSQTPSNKVTEKGKYVELRCDPISGHTALYWYRQSLGQGPEFLIYFQGTGAADDSGLPNDRFFAVRPEGSVSTLKIQRTERGDSAVYLCASYSGRSSYNEQFFGPGTRLTVL.

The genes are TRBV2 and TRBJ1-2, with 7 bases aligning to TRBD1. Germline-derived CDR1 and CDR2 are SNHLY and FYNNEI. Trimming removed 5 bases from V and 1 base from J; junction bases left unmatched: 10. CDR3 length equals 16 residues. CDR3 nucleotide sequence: TGTGCCAGCAGTCTCGACAGGGTGAGGAATAACTATGGCTACACCTTC. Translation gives CASSLDRVRNNYGYTF.

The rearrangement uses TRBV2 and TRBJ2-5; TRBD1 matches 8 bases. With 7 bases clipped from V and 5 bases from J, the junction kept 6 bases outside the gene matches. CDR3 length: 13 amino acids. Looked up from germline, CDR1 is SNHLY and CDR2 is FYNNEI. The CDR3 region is CASNRQGHETQYF. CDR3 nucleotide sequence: TGTGCCAGCAATAGACAGGGGCACGAGACCCAGTACTTC.

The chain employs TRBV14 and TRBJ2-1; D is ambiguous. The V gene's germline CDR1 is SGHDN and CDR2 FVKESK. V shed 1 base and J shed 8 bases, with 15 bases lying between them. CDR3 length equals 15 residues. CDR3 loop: CASSQVGLGYDEQFF. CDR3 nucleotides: TGTGCCAGCAGCCAAGTTGGTCTAGGTTACGATGAGCAGTTCTTC. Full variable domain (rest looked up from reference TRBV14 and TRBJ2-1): EAGVTQFPSHSVIEKGQTVTLRCDPISGHDNLYWYRRVMGKEIKFLLHFVKESKQDESGMPNNRFLAERTGGTYSTLKVQPAELEDSGVYFCASSQVGLGYDEQFFGPGTRLTVL.

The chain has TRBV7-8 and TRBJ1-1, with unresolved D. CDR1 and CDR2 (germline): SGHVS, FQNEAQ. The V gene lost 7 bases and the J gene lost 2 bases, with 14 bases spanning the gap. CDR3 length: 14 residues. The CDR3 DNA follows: TGTGCCAGCACCCCAAGAACCCTAAACACTGAAGCTTTCTTT. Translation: CASTPRTLNTEAFF. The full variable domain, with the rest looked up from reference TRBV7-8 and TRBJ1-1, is GAGVSQSPRYKVAKRGQDVALRCDPISGHVSLFWYQQALGQGPEFLTYFQNEAQLDKSGLPSDRFFAERPEGSVSTLKIQRTQQEDSAVYLCASTPRTLNTEAFFGQGTRLTVV.

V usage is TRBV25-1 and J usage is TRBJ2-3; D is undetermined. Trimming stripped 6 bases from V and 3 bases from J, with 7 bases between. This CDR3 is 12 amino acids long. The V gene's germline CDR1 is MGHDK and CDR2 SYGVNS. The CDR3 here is CASRSSTDTQYF. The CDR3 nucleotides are TGTGCCAGCAGGAGTAGTACAGATACGCAGTATTTT.

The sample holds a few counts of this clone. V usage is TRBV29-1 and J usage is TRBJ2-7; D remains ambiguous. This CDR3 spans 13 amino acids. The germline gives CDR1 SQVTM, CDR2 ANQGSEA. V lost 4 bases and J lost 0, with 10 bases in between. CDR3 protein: CSVGYSTSYEQYF. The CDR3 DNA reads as TGCAGCGTTGGGTACAGCACCTCCTACGAGCAGTACTTC.

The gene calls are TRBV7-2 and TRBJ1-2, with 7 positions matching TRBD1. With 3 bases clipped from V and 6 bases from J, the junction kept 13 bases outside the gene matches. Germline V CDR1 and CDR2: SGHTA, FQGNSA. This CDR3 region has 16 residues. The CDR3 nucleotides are TGTGCCAGCAGCTTCTCGTCACAAGGGGGCTTGAATGGCTACACCTTC. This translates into CASSFSSQGGLNGYTF.

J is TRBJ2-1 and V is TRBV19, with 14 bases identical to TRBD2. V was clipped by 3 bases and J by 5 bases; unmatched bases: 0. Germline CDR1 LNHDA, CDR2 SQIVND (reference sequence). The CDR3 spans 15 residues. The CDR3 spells CASSMTSGRDNEQFF. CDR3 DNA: TGTGCCAGTAGTATGACTAGCGGGAGGGACAATGAGCAGTTCTTC.

CDR3 sequence: CASSPGLLSYEQYF. CDR3 sequence (DNA): TGTGCCAGCAGTCCGGGACTCCTCTCCTACGAGCAGTACTTC. The gene calls are TRBV6-5 and TRBJ2-7, with D perhaps TRBD2 (6 bases). This CDR3 contains 14 residues. Germline V gene data show CDR1 as MNHEY and CDR2 as SVGAGI. With 5 bases removed from V and 0 bases from J, the gap between germline ends came to 11 bases.